The source of this T cell receptor (beta chain) is a study of shared clonotypes between healthy human individuals. Study-level results: Naive CD4 clonotype sharing across a few donors was around 5%.

Germline V gene data show CDR1 as SNHLY and CDR2 as FYNNEI. This CDR3 has 15 residues. J lost 1 base, V lost 4 bases, and 4 bases had no gene match. The CD4+ fraction was divided into a CD45RA+ naive subset and a CD45RA-negative memory subset. This clone was counted many times. Its antigen remains unknown. Other DNA sequences in the sample encode the same CDR3. Here immunoSEQ multiplex PCR was the method, and the copy in TCRdb shows in-frame clones only, minus some. The sample carries around 700,000 clones, approximately 73% recorded once. The V gene is TRBV2, the J gene TRBJ2-5; 9 nucleotides match TRBD1. Sequencing was performed on memory CD4+ T cells sorted from blood. Subset in this sample: CD45RA-negative fraction. The TCR was taken from a woman aged 25 to 45 in good health. For the CDR3, the DNA is TGTGCCAGCAGTGGTGAGGGACAGGGCCAAGAGACCCAGTACTTC. Translation gives CASSGEGQGQETQYF.